This T cell receptor (beta chain) was captured in a study of T cell changes during pregnancy in multiple sclerosis. The length of the CDR3 is 16 residues. Germline CDR1 is SGHTA and CDR2 is FQGTGA. V lost 5 bases to trimming and J lost 4 bases; unmatched junction nucleotides: 9. The table lists this clone with a count of one. Repertoires were generated with immunoSEQ multiplex PCR, while TCRdb's copy carries only in-frame clones and drops some. The profile shows around 31,000 clones, about 91% of them singletons. The sample consisted of CD4+ T cells from peripheral blood mononuclear cells, taken in the first trimester of pregnancy. The receptor was isolated from a female donor in good health, enrolled as a control in a pregnancy study. The V and J genes are TRBV7-3 and TRBJ2-1; 9 nucleotides match TRBD2. The CDR3 loop is CASSRDGLAGYNEQFF. The CDR3 DNA reads as TGTGCCAGCAGCCGGGACGGGCTAGCGGGGTACAATGAGCAGTTCTTC. The full variable domain, completed using reference TRBV7-3 and TRBJ2-1, is GAGVSQTPSNKVTEKGKYVELRCDPISGHTALYWYRQSLGQGPEFLIYFQGTGAADDSGLPNDRFFAVRPEGSVSTLKIQRTERGDSAVYLCASSRDGLAGYNEQFFGPGTRLTVL.